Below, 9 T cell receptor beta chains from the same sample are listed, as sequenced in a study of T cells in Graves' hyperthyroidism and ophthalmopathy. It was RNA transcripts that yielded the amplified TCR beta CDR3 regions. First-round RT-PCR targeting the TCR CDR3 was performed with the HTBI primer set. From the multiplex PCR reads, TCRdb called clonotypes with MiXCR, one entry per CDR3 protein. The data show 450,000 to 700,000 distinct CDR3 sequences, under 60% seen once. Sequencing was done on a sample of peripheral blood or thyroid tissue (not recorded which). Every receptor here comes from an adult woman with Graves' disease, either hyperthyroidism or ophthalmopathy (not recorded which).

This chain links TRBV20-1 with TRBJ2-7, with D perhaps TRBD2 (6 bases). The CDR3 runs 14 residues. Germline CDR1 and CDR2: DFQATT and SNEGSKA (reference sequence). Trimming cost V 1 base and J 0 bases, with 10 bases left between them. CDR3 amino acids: CSARGWTTSYEQYF. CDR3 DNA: TGCAGTGCTAGAGGGTGGACTACCTCCTACGAGCAGTACTTC.

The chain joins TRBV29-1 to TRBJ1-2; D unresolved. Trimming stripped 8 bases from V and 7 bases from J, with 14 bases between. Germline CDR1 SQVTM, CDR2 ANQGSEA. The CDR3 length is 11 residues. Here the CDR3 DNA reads TGCAGCAGTTACCGGCCTCCTGGCTACACCTTC. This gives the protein CSSYRPPGYTF. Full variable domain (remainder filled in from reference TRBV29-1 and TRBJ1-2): SAVISQKPSRDICQRGTSLTIQCQVDSQVTMMFWYRQQPGQSLTLIATANQGSEATYESGFVIDKFPISRPNLTFSTLTVSNMSPEDSSIYLCSSYRPPGYTFGSGTRLTVV.

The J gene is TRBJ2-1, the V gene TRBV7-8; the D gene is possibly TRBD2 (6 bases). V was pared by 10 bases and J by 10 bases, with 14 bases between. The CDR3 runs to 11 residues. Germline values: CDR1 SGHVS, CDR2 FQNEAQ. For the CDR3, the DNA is TGTGCCACCGCCCGGGGGTGGGAGCAGTTCTTC. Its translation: CATARGWEQFF.

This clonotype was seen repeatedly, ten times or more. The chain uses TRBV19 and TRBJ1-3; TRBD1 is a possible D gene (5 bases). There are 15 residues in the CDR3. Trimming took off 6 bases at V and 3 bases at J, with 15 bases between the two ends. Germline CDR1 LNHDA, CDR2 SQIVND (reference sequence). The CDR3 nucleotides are TGTGCCAGTAGCCGTCACAGGAGAAGTGGAAACACCATATATTTT. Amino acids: CASSRHRRSGNTIYF.

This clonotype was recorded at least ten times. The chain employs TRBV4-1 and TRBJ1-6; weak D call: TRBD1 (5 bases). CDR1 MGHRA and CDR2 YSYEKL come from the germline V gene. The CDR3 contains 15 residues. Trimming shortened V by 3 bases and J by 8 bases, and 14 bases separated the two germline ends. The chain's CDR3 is CASSQGPYQDSPLHF. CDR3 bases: TGCGCCAGCAGCCAGGGGCCTTACCAGGATTCACCCCTCCACTTT.

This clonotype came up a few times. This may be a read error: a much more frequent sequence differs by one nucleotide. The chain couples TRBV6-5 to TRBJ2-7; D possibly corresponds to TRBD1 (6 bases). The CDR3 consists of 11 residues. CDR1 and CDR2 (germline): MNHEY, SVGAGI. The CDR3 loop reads CAGTNSYEPYF. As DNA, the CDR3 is TGTGCCGGGACAAACTCCTACGAGCCGTACTTC.

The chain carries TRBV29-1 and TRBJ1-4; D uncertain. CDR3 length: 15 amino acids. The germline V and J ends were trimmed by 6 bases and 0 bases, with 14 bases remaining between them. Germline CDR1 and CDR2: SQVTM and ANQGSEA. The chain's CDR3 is CSVPVGISTNEKLFF. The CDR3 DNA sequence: TGCAGCGTCCCAGTGGGGATCTCAACTAATGAAAAACTGTTTTTT.

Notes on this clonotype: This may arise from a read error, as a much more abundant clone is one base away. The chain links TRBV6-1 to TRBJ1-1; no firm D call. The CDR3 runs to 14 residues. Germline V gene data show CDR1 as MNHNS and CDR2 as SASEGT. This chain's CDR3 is CAGSELAIGTEAFF. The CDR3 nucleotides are TGTGCCGGCAGTGAACTAGCCATAGGAACTGAAGCTTTCTTT.

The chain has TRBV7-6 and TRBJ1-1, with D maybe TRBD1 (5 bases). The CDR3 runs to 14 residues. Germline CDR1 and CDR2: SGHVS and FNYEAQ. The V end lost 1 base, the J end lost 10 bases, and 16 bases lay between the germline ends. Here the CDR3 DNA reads TGTGCCAGCAGCTTAGATAAGGGGTGGGGGGGAGCTTTCTTT. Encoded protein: CASSLDKGWGGAFF.